This T cell receptor beta chain originates from a study of shared clonotypes between healthy human individuals. The study, taken as a whole, reports: Clonotype sharing across several donors was observed for roughly 5% of naive CD4 clonotypes. Sorted-subset samples were not fully sequenced, rarefaction indicated.

Several immunoSEQ plates received, in even portions, the genomic DNA of each subset. In the original processing: Filtering was not the same, since immunoSEQ gave junction-only sequences without quality scores. TCRdb's table, derived via immunoSEQ multiplex PCR, lists solely in-frame clones and lacks some. That table gives V, J and clone size, and the DNA gave D and trimming. The data hold 950,000 to 1,100,000 clones, with around 82% observed a single time. About this clone itself: Antigen: not known.

Germline lookup yields CDR1 GTSNPN and CDR2 SVGIG (reference sequence). J lost 5 bases, V lost 4 bases, and 12 bases had no gene match. This CDR3 has 17 amino acids. The sequence was obtained from a young man in good health. Some clones in this sample may be carry-over from other donors' samples. The source material was memory CD4+ T cells from PBMCs. Noted subset: CD45RA-negative fraction. The chain is built from TRBV30 and TRBJ2-2; 11 bases map to TRBD2. The CDR3 DNA sequence: TGTGCCTGGAATGTAGCGGGAGGGATTGGGGGGACCGGGGAGCTGTTTTTT. This gives the protein CAWNVAGGIGGTGELFF.